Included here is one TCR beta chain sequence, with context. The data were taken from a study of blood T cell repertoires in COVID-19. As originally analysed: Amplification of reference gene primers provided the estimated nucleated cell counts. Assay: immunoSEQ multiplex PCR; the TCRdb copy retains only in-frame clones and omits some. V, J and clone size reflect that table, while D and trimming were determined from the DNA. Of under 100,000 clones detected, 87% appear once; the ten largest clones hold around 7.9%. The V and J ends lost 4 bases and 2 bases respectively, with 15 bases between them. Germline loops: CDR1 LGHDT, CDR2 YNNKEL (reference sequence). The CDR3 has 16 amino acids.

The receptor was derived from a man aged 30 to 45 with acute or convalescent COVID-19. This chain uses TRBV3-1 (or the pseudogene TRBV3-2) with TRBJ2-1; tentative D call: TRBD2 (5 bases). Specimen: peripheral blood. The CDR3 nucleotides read TGTGCCAGCAGCCCCTCTCCGGGAAGGGCCTACAATGAGCAGTTCTTC. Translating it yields CASSPSPGRAYNEQFF.